This TCR beta chain was identified in a study of regulatory T cells in long-lasting Graves disease listed by TCRdb under 2021. About the investigation overall: In the newly diagnosed Graves' disease group, patients had been taking antithyroid drugs for less than 3 months. This study used TCR sequencing and RNA sequencing of peripheral blood to compare persistent Graves' disease patients against newly diagnosed Graves' disease patients. The study was conducted in China and was registered as a clinical trial. A total of roughly 35 samples underwent TCR sequencing: roughly 13 from persistent and approximately 20 from newly diagnosed Graves' disease patients. The paper's findings and limits, for the study overall: A larger number of public clonotypes was shared among persistent patients (more than 2,500) than among newly diagnosed patients (around 880). Peripheral blood alone was examined, since thyroid tissue, which constituted the primary lesion, could not be accessed. The small sample size was acknowledged by the authors as a limitation that may reduce accuracy. Only the TCR beta chain was sequenced and analyzed. TRBV28, TRBJ1-2 and TRBJ2-5 were preferentially used in persistent disease, while TRBV20-1 and TRBJ2-1 were favored in newly diagnosed disease. Compared with newly diagnosed patients, persistent Graves' disease patients had lower TCR Shannon entropy and fewer highly expanded clones, which suggests clonal expansion.

Compared with germline, V lacks 5 bases and J lacks 6 bases; bases without a gene match: 6. From the cysteine through the phenylalanine, the CDR3 covers 14 amino acids. Of all the DNA, just the CDR3 is kept, 42 bases in frame from base 1. From the germline V gene, CDR1 is MNHNS and CDR2 is SASEGT. With regard to this clonotype: It lacks a known antigen. No base quality information exists; no much larger clone differs at one position.

The time point label, read with the paper, signifies: newly diagnosed GD, antithyroid drugs for less than 3 months. For both TCR sequencing and RNA sequencing, RNA was extracted from PBMCs in TRIzol. Graves' disease was diagnosed according to American Thyroid Association guidelines. Patients for the study were recruited at an endocrinology department in Xi'an, China. Each patient gave approximately 8.8 milliliters of peripheral blood, collected in an EDTA anticoagulant tube. Ficoll Paque Plus density gradient separation was used to isolate PBMCs, and no additional T cell sorting was done. An Agilent 2100 Bioanalyzer and agarose gel were used to check RNA quality, and a NanoDrop 2000 was used to measure RNA concentration. Library construction relied on multiplex PCR. The sequencer listed for this sample is Illumina HiSeq 4000. iRepertoire HTBI primers and Arm-PCR amplification of CDR3 regions were used to construct TCR beta libraries. Before sequencing, the PCR products went through gel purification. As for the authors' bioinformatics: Gene usage analysis of CDR3 amino acid clonotypes relied on the 60 to 65 TRBV and 14 TRBJ segments identified across samples. COPE and FqMerger were used to merge the filtered high-quality paired reads into contigs. BLAST was used to align contigs to IMGT TRBV, TRBD and TRBJ reference genes, and CDR3 was defined according to IMGT. Clonotypes above 0.1% frequency were classified as highly expanded clones. Shannon entropy served as the measure of repertoire diversity, while the Gini coefficient captured V-J evenness. A clonotype found in more than one individual was treated as public. TCRdb cleaned the public reads at Q25 with fastp, built clones with MiXCR and kept in-frame beta chains. Each record represents a unique CDR3 protein, reported with the most common genes and DNA among its rows. The V and J calls follow TCRdb's processing rather than the paper's. A total of roughly 320,000 distinct CDR3 sequences appear in this sample, over 15% of them only once. Of the sample, roughly 29% is held by the ten largest clones.

These sequences were also reported in another study, on T cells in Graves' hyperthyroidism and ophthalmopathy. The second paper states: A patient counted as having stable Graves' hyperthyroidism if no progression to ophthalmopathy occurred over 18 months of follow-up. The hyperthyroidism patients were between 18 and 65 years old and newly diagnosed, with a disease duration of less than 2 months. Exclusion was applied to patients with uncontrolled infections, other autoimmune diseases, pregnancy or lactation. Diagnoses were based on clinical symptoms, serum thyroxine and TRAb, thyroid ultrasound and orbital computed tomography. The TCR CDR3 was subjected to a first round of RT-PCR using the HTBI primer set and the Qiagen OneStep RT-PCR kit. Blood samples also contained most of the expanded thyroid clonotypes (frequency above 0.001), which suggests that blood repertoires may reflect thyroid immune responses. A 13 V-J signature model separated ophthalmopathy from stable hyperthyroidism, with 87.88% sensitivity and 81.08% specificity in cross-validation and 80%/75% in testing. In validation, progression to ophthalmopathy was predicted by the model with 65% to 71% sensitivity and roughly 76% specificity, a median of 6.5 months before onset. To identify TCR V-J signatures that set the groups apart, the researchers used a discovery cohort of approximately 98 patients, made up of under 45 with Graves' ophthalmopathy and about 55 with stable Graves' hyperthyroidism. Whether ophthalmopathy could be predicted prospectively was tested in an independent validation cohort made up of approximately 19 hyperthyroidism patients plus 17 patients who later progressed to ophthalmopathy. The 100 or so discovery patients were divided at random into training and test sets in a 7:3 ratio. Thyroid tissue and blood T-cell repertoires from more than five Graves' hyperthyroidism patients were also compared in the study. Following sampling, methimazole starting at 30 mg daily was given to hyperthyroidism patients, and high-dose intravenous methylprednisolone was given to ophthalmopathy patients. A second multiplex PCR round built the libraries, followed by size selection and purification. Sequencing of the libraries was done on an Illumina HiSeq2000 using paired-end 100 bp reads. SOAPnuke was used to process the raw data, throwing out any read that contained adapters or uncalled bases, had a mean Phred below 15, or lacked an exact constant-primer or identifier match. COPE v1.2.5 was used to merge high-quality paired reads, and clonotypes were defined as unique nucleotide sequences. MiTCR v1.1 was used to align clonotypes to the IMGT TRBV, TRBD and TRBJ reference segments. Only V-J combinations with frequency above 0.0001, covering 99% to 99.2% of repertoires, were analysed. A TCS score was defined as the ratio of F50 (clonal expansion) to E x V (chaos), with BLOSUM62-based TCRdist applied between CDR3 peptides within each V-J. Welch's t-statistics and random forest reduced roughly 500 V-J features to 13, which were used in a naive Bayes classifier (R e1071). Sample size was not statistically predetermined, and investigators were not blinded to group allocation. TCR Vbeta CDR3 sequencing of approximately 140 peripheral blood samples (over 40 ophthalmopathy, 75 hyperthyroidism and some 17 progressor patients) is reported in the paper.

This chain joins TRBV6-1 to TRBJ2-1, and 8 junctional nucleotides match TRBD2. The sequence came from a man aged 35 to 55 with Graves disease. Donor details come from another sample of the same person, matched by shared clones. The sample was peripheral blood mononuclear cells (PBMCs), taken at new diagnosis, from a patient treated with antithyroid drugs. The DNA reads as follows: TGTGCCAGCAGTCCCGGACTAGCCGCCAATGAGCAGTTCTTC. It translates as CASSPGLAANEQFF.